Each of the 11 T cell receptor beta chains below was sequenced from the same sample in a study of blood T cell repertoires in COVID-19. Profiling relied on immunoSEQ multiplex PCR, and the TCRdb table lists in-frame clones only, not all of them. This table holds just over 70,000 clones, 75% to 85% found once. Specimen: peripheral blood. Source of these receptors: a man aged 65 to 85 who had recovered from COVID-19.

CDR3 DNA: TGTGCCAGTAGTATCCGGGACACCTCCTACGAGCAGTACTTC. This gives the protein CASSIRDTSYEQYF. V and J are TRBV19 and TRBJ2-7, with D maybe TRBD1 (6 bases). This CDR3 is built from 14 residues. Germline V gene sequence: CDR1 LNHDA, CDR2 SQIVND (reference sequence). V was trimmed by 3 bases and J by 0 bases, leaving 9 bases between them.

The rearrangement links TRBV28 to TRBJ1-1, with no clear D. Germline CDR1 MDHEN, CDR2 SYDVKM. V gave up 1 base and J gave up 0 bases, with 6 bases separating them. The CDR3 covers 14 residues. In DNA form, the CDR3 reads TGTGCCAGCAGTTTATATAGTCTGAACACTGAAGCTTTCTTT. This sequence encodes CASSLYSLNTEAFF.

This clone was seen only once. Here the CDR3 reads CASSQRGAETQYF. The CDR3 DNA reads as TGTGCCAGCAGCCAACGGGGGGCGGAGACCCAGTACTTC. This chain links TRBV3-1 (or the pseudogene TRBV3-2) with TRBJ2-5; perhaps TRBD2 as D (7 bases). This CDR3 region has 13 residues. Trimming took off 2 bases at V and 5 bases at J, with 9 bases between the two ends. Germline V gene data show CDR1 as LGHDT and CDR2 as YNNKEL (reference sequence).

The chain uses TRBV11-1 and TRBJ2-1, with 7 bases identical to TRBD1. The length of the CDR3 is 14 residues. V trimming: 1 base; J trimming: 6 bases; junction bases outside the gene matches: 3. Germline CDR1 SGHAT, CDR2 FQDESV (reference sequence). CDR3 protein: CASSLEGQLNEQFF. Here the CDR3 DNA reads TGTGCCAGCAGCTTAGAGGGACAGCTCAATGAGCAGTTCTTC.

The rearrangement links TRBV6-5 to TRBJ1-2; the match to TRBD1 covers 7 bases. The J segment lost 6 bases and the V segment lost 6 bases, leaving 13 bases of the junction unmatched. Germline CDR1 and CDR2: MNHEY and SVGAGI. This CDR3 is built from 15 residues. The DNA of the CDR3 is TGTGCCAGCAGGGCCCTCCAGGGGGGCGAGGATGGCTACACCTTC. It encodes CASRALQGGEDGYTF.

This sequence joins TRBV7-2 and TRBJ2-1, with TRBD1 matching 7 bases. This CDR3 is built from 16 residues. Germline trimming cut 4 bases from V and 9 bases from J; bases unmatched to any gene: 15. CDR1 and CDR2 (germline): SGHTA, FQGNSA. CDR3 nucleotides: TGTGCCAGCAGCTCTCTAGACAGGGTCGTTAACTTTGAGCAGTTCTTC. This codes for CASSSLDRVVNFEQFF. The full variable domain, rest sourced from reference TRBV7-2 and TRBJ2-1, is GAGVSQSPSNKVTEKGKDVELRCDPISGHTALYWYRQSLGQGLEFLIYFQGNSAPDKSGLPSDRFSAERTGGSVSTLTIQRTQQEDSAVYLCASSSLDRVVNFEQFFGPGTRLTVL.

Comments on this clone: The germline gene is not matched at one end of the junction; a read error may be the cause. The chain couples TRBV6-4 to TRBJ2-2; tentatively, D is TRBD1 (5 bases). The CDR3 length is 14 residues. Per the germline V gene, CDR1 is MRHNA and CDR2 is SNTAGT. The DNA of the CDR3 is TGTGCCAGCCGTGACAGCCTGAGGACCGGGGAGCTGTTTTTT. It is translated as CASRDSLRTGELFF.

The chain carries TRBV28 and TRBJ2-3; 8 bases fit TRBD2. This CDR3 spans 15 amino acids. The V gene's germline CDR1 is MDHEN and CDR2 SYDVKM. V lost 3 bases, J lost 4 bases, and 6 bases stayed unmatched. CDR3 nucleotides: TGTGCCAGCAGTTTGCCCGGGACTAGGGCAGATACGCAGTATTTT. Protein sequence: CASSLPGTRADTQYF.

The chain recombines TRBV7-2 with TRBJ2-7; 9 nucleotides match TRBD1. V was pared by 3 bases and J by 4 bases, with 7 bases of the junction left unmatched. Per the germline V gene, CDR1 is SGHTA and CDR2 is FQGNSA. The CDR3 has 15 residues. CDR3 bases: TGTGCCAGCAGCTTTCGGGGGACAGGGTCGTACGAGCAGTACTTC. It codes for CASSFRGTGSYEQYF.

The chain uses TRBV5-1 and TRBJ2-2; D is perhaps TRBD1 (6 bases). Trimming shortened V by 5 bases and J by 0 bases, and 11 bases separated the two germline ends. Germline CDR1 and CDR2: SGHRS and YFSETQ. The CDR3 covers 15 residues. CDR3 sequence (DNA): TGCGCCAGCAGAGCAGGGGCTGCGAACACCGGGGAGCTGTTTTTT. As protein: CASRAGAANTGELFF.

The chain uses TRBV19 and TRBJ1-2; D remains ambiguous. Trimming took off 1 base at V and 1 base at J, with 7 bases between the two ends. The CDR3 has 14 amino acids. Germline loops: CDR1 LNHDA, CDR2 SQIVND (reference sequence). Here the CDR3 reads CASSIANSNYGYTF. Here the CDR3 DNA reads TGTGCCAGTAGTATAGCAAACAGTAACTATGGCTACACCTTC.